This T cell receptor (beta chain) was identified during a study of T cells in Graves' hyperthyroidism and ophthalmopathy. Whole-study findings and limits: Most thyroid clonotypes expanded above 0.001 appeared in blood too.

With 5 bases removed from V and 2 bases from J, the gap between germline ends came to 17 bases. The CDR3 runs to 16 residues. CDR1 is SGHNT, CDR2 YENEEA, per germline. A word on this clonotype: The antigen remains unidentified.

Amplification yielded TCR beta CDR3 regions, with RNA transcripts as the source. When the TCR CDR3 underwent first-round RT-PCR, the HTBI primer set was used. Each CDR3 protein gets one entry after TCRdb re-called the multiplex PCR reads with MiXCR. The table lists 300,000 to 350,000 distinct CDR3 sequences, around 17% of them singletons. Recently diagnosed hyperthyroidism of less than 2 months' duration affected patients aged 18 to 65. Diagnostic assessment was based on clinical symptoms, serum thyroxine and TRAb, thyroid ultrasound and orbital computed tomography. Using approximately 10 ml of fresh peripheral blood, PBMCs were prepared.

Sample: blood. V and J are TRBV11-3 and TRBJ2-3; tentatively, D is TRBD2 (6 bases). This receptor was identified in a man younger than 40 with Graves' hyperthyroidism. CDR3 nucleotides: TGTGCCAGCAGCCGTACCGGGACTCGCTACACAGATACGCAGTATTTT. Amino acids: CASSRTGTRYTDTQYF.